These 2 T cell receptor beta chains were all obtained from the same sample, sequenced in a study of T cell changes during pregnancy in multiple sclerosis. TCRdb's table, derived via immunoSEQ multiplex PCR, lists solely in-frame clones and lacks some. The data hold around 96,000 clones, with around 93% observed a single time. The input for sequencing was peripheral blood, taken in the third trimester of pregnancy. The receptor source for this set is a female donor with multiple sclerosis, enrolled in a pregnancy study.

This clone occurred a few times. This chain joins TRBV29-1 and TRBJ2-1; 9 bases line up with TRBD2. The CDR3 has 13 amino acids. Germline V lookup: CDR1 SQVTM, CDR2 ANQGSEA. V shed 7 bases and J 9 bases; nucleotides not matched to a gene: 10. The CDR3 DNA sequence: TGCAGCGCCCTCTTAGCGGGAGCGAGTGAGCAGTTCTTC. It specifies CSALLAGASEQFF.

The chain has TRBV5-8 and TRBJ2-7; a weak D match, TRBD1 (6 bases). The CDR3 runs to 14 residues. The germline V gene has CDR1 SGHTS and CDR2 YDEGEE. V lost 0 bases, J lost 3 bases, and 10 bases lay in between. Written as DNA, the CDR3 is TGTGCCAGCAGCTTGGAGCCAGGGGACTACGAGCAGTACTTC. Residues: CASSLEPGDYEQYF.